This T cell receptor beta chain was retrieved from a study of blood T cells in healthy people across ages. Study background: With template switching, about one barcoded beta molecule was captured per two T cells. Findings of the study overall: Naive T cell percentage and TCR beta diversity correlated strongly.

Individuals who donated were healthy Caucasians from Russia aged roughly 6 to 90. Staff drew around 10 milliliters of peripheral blood from each donor. The second PCR ran about 7 to 12 cycles with a sample-barcoded 5' primer and J-beta primers. TCRdb independently ran MiXCR on the 5' RACE reads; one entry per CDR3 protein. The sample includes 1.5 million to 2 million distinct CDR3 sequences, around half of them seen just once. The V gene's germline CDR1 is DFQATT and CDR2 SNEGSKA (reference sequence). CDR3 length equals 12 residues. Trimming cost V 3 bases and J 2 bases, with 8 bases left between them. With regard to this clonotype: Its antigen remains unknown.

The rearrangement joins TRBV20-1 to TRBJ2-7; D gene ambiguous. Specimen: blood. The clonotype comes from a woman between 40 and 55 years old in good health. This CDR3 is CSASQTAYEQYF. CDR3 nucleotides: TGCAGTGCTAGCCAGACCGCCTACGAGCAGTACTTC.